The text below deals with one T cell receptor (beta chain). This entry is derived from a study of blood T cell repertoires in COVID-19. In the study overall: PBMCs, B-cell-depleted T cells, or T cells provided the cDNA or gDNA that made up the material.

Per the germline V gene, CDR1 is MGHRA and CDR2 is YSYEKL. Trimming took 4 bases from V and 9 from J, leaving 21 bases between them. The CDR3 has 15 amino acids. Per the original data handling: Researchers report that nucleated cell counts were estimated from reference gene primer amplification. Profiled with immunoSEQ multiplex PCR; TCRdb holds only in-frame clones, not every one. Clone size and V and J calls were adopted from that table, with D and trimming inferred from the DNA. The data hold roughly 220,000 clones, with approximately 90% observed a single time. The V and J genes are TRBV4-1 and TRBJ2-5; perhaps TRBD2 as D (6 bases). The clonotype was recovered from a man aged 25 to 40 who had recovered from COVID-19. Sequenced: peripheral blood. The CDR3 protein is CASSPIGLAGEAQYF. In nucleotides, the CDR3 is TGCGCCAGCAGCCCTATCGGCCTTGCTGGGGAGGCCCAGTACTTC.